The rows below give T cell receptor beta chains drawn from one sample of a study of blood T cell repertoires in COVID-19. Here immunoSEQ multiplex PCR was the method, and the copy in TCRdb shows in-frame clones only, minus some. The table includes approximately 100,000 clones, 85% to 95% detected once. The sample was peripheral blood. These receptors came from a middle-aged man with active COVID-19. The CDR3 runs from the conserved cysteine through the conserved F or W. D genes are given only for firm matches. The size of a clone is reported for some rows only, either as once, few or many, or as a class for expanded clones.

TRBV28,-,TRBJ2-4,-,TGTGCCAGCAGTTTACATAGCGGACCCAAAAACATTCAGTACTTC,CASSLHSGPKNIQYF
TRBV19,-,TRBJ1-1,-,TGTGCCAGTAGTATTAGGAGATTTAACACTGAAGCTTTCTTT,CASSIRRFNTEAFF
TRBV27,-,TRBJ2-2,-,TGTGCCAGCACGCGGACCTCAGCGGGCACCGGGGAGCTGTTTTTT,CASTRTSAGTGELFF
TRBV6-1,-,TRBJ1-2,once,TGTGCCAGCAGTGAAGCAGCATATGGCTACACCTTC,CASSEAAYGYTF
TRBV5-4,-,TRBJ1-2,-,TGTGCCAGCAGCACAGACACAGGGTACTATGGCTACACCTTC,CASSTDTGYYGYTF
TRBV11-2,-,TRBJ2-7,-,TGTGCCAGCAGCTTAGGAACAGTTACCTACGAGCAGTACTTC,CASSLGTVTYEQYF
TRBV6-5,-,TRBJ1-6,-,TGTGCCAGCGGGCAGACGAGAAATTCACCCCTCCACTTT,CASGQTRNSPLHF
TRBV7-2,TRBD2,TRBJ2-5,-,TGTGCCAGCAGCGTAGGGAGGGCAGAGACCCAGTACTTC,CASSVGRAETQYF
TRBV9,-,TRBJ2-3,-,TGTGCCAGCAGCGTAGGGGGAGGCGCAACGAGGGCGACAGATACGCAGTATTTT,CASSVGGGATRATDTQYF
TRBV7-9,TRBD1,TRBJ1-1,-,TGTGCCAGCAGCCTGGGACAGACAATTGAAGCTTTCTTT,CASSLGQTIEAFF
TRBV5-8,TRBD1,TRBJ1-2,-,TGTGCCAGCAAGCCCGGGACAGGGGGCAGTTATGACTATGGCTACACCTTC,CASKPGTGGSYDYGYTF
TRBV28,-,TRBJ1-2,-,TGTGCCAGCAGTCCGCTTGCTAGCGGATACTATGGCTACACCTTC,CASSPLASGYYGYTF
TRBV24-1,-,TRBJ2-7,once,TGTGCCACCAGTGATTTGCGGTGGGAGGGGGGCTACGAGCAGTACTTC,CATSDLRWEGGYEQYF
TRBV27,-,TRBJ2-2,-,TGTGCCAGCAGTTTATTGGAGGGGAGTCAAGGGGCATCAGGGGAGCTGTTTTTT,CASSLLEGSQGASGELFF
TRBV4-2,TRBD2,TRBJ2-1,-,TGTGCCAGCAGCCAAGGGGTGCTAGCGGGTAACAATGAGCAGTTCTTC,CASSQGVLAGNNEQFF
TRBV28,TRBD1,TRBJ1-1,-,TGTGCCAGCAGAACCGGGACAGGGTCGTCGAACACTGAAGCTTTCTTT,CASRTGTGSSNTEAFF
TRBV7-8,-,TRBJ2-3,-,TGTGCCAGCAGCCGAGGGACTTCCACAGATACGCAGTATTTT,CASSRGTSTDTQYF
TRBV7-3,-,TRBJ2-1,-,TGTGCCAGCAGCTTAAGTCCGAGGGCCCCCGAGCAGTTCTTC,CASSLSPRAPEQFF
TRBV10-3,TRBD1,TRBJ1-1,-,TGTGCCATCGCCGGACAGGGGAACACTGAAGCTTTCTTT,CAIAGQGNTEAFF
TRBV30,-,TRBJ1-1,-,TGTGCCTGGAGTCCGCTGCTGAATGGGGGCGAGAGCACTGAAGCTTTCTTT,CAWSPLLNGGESTEAFF
TRBV6-5,-,TRBJ2-2,few,TGTGCCAGCAGTTTAAATCGAGCTAACACCGGGGAGCTGTTTTTT,CASSLNRANTGELFF
TRBV4-1,-,TRBJ2-6,-,TGCGCCAGCAGCCAAGGTCCCCAGTTGACTAGCTCTGGGGCCAACGTCCTGACTTTC,CASSQGPQLTSSGANVLTF
TRBV3-1/TRBV3-2,TRBD2,TRBJ2-5,-,TGTGCCAGCAGCCCCTTACTAGCGGGGTACCAAGAGACCCAGTACTTC,CASSPLLAGYQETQYF